This TCR beta chain was sequenced for a study of T cell responses to AZD1222 COVID-19 vaccine. Study-wide results and caveats: It was only after the peak T cell response that any repertoires were sampled. Only a handful of AZD1222 recipients, six or seven in all, had baseline seropositivity.

Germline trimming cut 0 bases from V and 7 bases from J; bases unmatched to any gene: 7. This CDR3 has 16 amino acids. Germline V gene sequence: CDR1 MGHRA, CDR2 YSYEKL. This clone appeared a single time. Its matching antigen is unknown. The protocol was immunoSEQ multiplex PCR, while the TCRdb copy is restricted to in-frame clones and leaves out a portion. Of around 160,000 clones in the sample, around 90% are singletons; the top ten hold 4% to 6%. The chain carries TRBV4-1 and TRBJ2-1; 9 nucleotides agree with TRBD1. This receptor was obtained from an adult in good health. The sample in question was peripheral blood, obtained on day 0 of AZD1222 vaccination. The CDR3 DNA reads TGCGCCAGCAGCCAAGACCCCGGGACAGGGATGAATGAGCAGTTCTTC. The encoded protein is CASSQDPGTGMNEQFF.